This T cell receptor beta chain came from a study of T cell repertoires in cytomegalovirus infection. Study at large: CMV epitopes that were recently identified and HLA-C-restricted were used alongside well-studied HLA-B-restricted ones. Public TCR beta signatures indicated both CMV infection and matching HLA type. General study results and limits: Dominating the ex vivo response were HLA-C-restricted CMV-specific TCR beta clonotypes.

In this sample, this clonotype turned up a few times. Its cognate antigen is unknown. Between the trimmed V and J ends, which lost 11 bases and 4 bases, there was a span of 9 bases. There are 11 residues in the CDR3. Germline CDR1 reads SNHLY; CDR2 reads FYNNEI. Each CDR3 protein gets one entry after TCRdb re-called the reads with MiXCR. The repertoire includes 310,000 or so distinct CDR3 sequences, around 25% of them detected once, and about 14% sits in the top ten. Sequencing was performed on cultured PBMCs, taken from culture after CMV antigen stimulation. The clonotype comes from a human donor in good health (CMV status not recorded). Some clones in this sample may be carry-over from other donors' samples. This chain connects TRBV2 to TRBJ1-3; D gene uncertain. CDR3 nucleotides: TGTGCCTGCATAAAAGGAAACACCATATATTTT. It translates to CACIKGNTIYF.